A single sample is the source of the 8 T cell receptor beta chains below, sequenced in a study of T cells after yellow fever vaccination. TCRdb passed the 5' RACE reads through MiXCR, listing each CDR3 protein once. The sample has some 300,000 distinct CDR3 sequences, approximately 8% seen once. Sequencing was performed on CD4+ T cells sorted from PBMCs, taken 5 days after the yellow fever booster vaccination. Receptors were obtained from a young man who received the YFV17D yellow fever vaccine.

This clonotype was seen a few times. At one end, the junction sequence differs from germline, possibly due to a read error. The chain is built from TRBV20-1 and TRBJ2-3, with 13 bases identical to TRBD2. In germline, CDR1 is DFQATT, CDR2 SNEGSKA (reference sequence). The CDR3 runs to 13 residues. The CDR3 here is CSALLAGGPRPHF. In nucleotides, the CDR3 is TGCAGTGCTTTACTAGCGGGGGGGCCCCGCCCCCATTTT.

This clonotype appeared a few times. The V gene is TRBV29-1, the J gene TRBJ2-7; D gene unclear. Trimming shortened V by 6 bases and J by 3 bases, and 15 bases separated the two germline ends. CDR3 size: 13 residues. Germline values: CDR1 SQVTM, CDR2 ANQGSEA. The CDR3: CSVEIQTGYEQYF. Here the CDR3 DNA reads TGCAGCGTGGAGATCCAAACGGGCTACGAGCAGTACTTC.

The CDR3 coding sequence is TGTGCCAGCACCCCTCGGGAGGGCACTGAAGCTTTCTTT. This sequence encodes CASTPREGTEAFF. The V gene is TRBV12-3 or TRBV12-4, the J gene TRBJ1-1; no firm D call. CDR3 length: 13 amino acids. V gave up 7 bases and J gave up 4 bases, with 13 bases separating them.

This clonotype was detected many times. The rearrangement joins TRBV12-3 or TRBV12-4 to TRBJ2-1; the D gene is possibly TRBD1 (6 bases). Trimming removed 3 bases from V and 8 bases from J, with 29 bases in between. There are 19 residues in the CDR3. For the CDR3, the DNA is TGTGCCAGCAGTTTTGTGCCCCCGCTACAGGTGACTTACAGGGATGAGCAGTTCTTC. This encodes CASSFVPPLQVTYRDEQFF.

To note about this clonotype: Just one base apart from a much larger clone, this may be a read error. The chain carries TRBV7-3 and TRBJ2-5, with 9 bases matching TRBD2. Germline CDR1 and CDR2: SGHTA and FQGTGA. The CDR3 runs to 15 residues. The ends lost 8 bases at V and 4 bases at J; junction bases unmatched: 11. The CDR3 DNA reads TGTGCCAGCGCTATGGGGCGGGGGGGCCGAGAGACCCAGTACTTC. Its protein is CASAMGRGGRETQYF.

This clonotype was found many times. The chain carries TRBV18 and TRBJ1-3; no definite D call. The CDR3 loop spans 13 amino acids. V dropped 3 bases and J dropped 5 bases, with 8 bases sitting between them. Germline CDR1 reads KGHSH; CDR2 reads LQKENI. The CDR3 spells CASSPSDRNTIYF. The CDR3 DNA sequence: TGTGCCAGCTCACCGTCAGATAGAAACACCATATATTTT.

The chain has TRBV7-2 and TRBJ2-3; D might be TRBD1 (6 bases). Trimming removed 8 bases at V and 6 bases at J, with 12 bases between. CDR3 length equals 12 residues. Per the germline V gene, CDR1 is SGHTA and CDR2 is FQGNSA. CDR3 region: CASFRGWDTQYF. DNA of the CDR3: TGTGCCAGCTTCAGGGGATGGGATACGCAGTATTTT.

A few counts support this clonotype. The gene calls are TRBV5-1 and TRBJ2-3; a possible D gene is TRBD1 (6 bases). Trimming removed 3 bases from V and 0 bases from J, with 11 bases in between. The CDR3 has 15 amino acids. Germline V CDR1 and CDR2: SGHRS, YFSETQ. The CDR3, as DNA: TGCGCCAGCAGCTCAGGACAGACCAGCACAGATACGCAGTATTTT. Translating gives CASSSGQTSTDTQYF.